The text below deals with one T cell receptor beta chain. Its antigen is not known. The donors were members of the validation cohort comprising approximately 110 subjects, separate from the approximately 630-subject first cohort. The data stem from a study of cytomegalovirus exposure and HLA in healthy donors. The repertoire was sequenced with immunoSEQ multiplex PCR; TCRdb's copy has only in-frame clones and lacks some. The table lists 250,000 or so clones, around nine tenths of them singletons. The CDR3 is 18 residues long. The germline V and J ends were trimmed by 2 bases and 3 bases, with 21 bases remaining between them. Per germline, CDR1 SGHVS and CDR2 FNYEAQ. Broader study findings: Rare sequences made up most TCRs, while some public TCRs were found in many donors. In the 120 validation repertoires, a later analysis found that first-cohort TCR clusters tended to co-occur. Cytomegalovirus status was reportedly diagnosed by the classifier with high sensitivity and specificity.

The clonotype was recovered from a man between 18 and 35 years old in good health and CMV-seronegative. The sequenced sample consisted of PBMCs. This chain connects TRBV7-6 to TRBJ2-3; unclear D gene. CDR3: CASSLWPGDLERTDTQYF. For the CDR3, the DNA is TGTGCCAGCAGCTTATGGCCCGGAGACTTGGAGAGGACAGATACGCAGTATTTT.